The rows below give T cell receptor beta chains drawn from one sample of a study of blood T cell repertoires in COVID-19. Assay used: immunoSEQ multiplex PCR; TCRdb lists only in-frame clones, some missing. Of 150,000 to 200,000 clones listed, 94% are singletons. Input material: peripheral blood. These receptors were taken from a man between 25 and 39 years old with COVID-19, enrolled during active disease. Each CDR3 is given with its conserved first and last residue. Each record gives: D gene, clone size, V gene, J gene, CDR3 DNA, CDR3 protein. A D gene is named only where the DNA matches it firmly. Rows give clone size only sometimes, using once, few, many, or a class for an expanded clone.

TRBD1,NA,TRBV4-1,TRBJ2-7,TGCGCCAGCAGCCAAGACACTACCTGGACAGGGGGTAGCTACGAGCAGTACTTC,CASSQDTTWTGGSYEQYF
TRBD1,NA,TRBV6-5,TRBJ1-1,TGTGCCAGCAGGGATGACAGGGACGGGGGAGCTTTCTTT,CASRDDRDGGAFF
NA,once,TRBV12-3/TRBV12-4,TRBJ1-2,TGTGCCAGCAGTTTGGAGACAGGAAATGGCTACACCTTC,CASSLETGNGYTF
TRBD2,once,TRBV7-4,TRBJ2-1,TGTGCCAGCAGCTCCAGACTAGCGGGGGGCCCCGGCTCCTACAATGAGCAGTTCTTC,CASSSRLAGGPGSYNEQFF
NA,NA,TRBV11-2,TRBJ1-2,TGTGCCAGCAGCTTCTCCAGTCAGAACTATGGCTACACCTTC,CASSFSSQNYGYTF
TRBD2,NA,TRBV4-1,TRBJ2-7,TGCGCCAGCAGCCAAACTAGCGGGGGGTCCTACGAGCAGTACTTC,CASSQTSGGSYEQYF
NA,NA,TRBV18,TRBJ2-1,TGTGCCAGCTCACCATCCGGCGGGACCCTTGGTGAGCAGTTCTTC,CASSPSGGTLGEQFF
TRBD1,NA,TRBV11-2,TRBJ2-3,TGTGCCAGCAGCTCCCGGGACAGGTGGTATTTT,CASSSRDRWYF
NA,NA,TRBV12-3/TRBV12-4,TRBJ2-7,TGTGCCAGCAGTTTATCCGGGTTCGAGCAGTACTTC,CASSLSGFEQYF
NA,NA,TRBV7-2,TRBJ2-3,TGTGCCAGCAGCTTAGATCAGTTTCCTGGCACAGATACGCAGTATTTT,CASSLDQFPGTDTQYF
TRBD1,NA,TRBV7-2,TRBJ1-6,TGTGCCAGCAGCGTCGCCCCAGAAGGTCGACAGGGGGCTGATTCACCCCTCCACTTT,CASSVAPEGRQGADSPLHF
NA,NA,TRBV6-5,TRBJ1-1,TGTGCCAGCAAAAAGACAAGCACTGAAGCTTTCTTT,CASKKTSTEAFF
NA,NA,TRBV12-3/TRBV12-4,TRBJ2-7,TGTGCCAGCAGTTGGTCCGGGGACGAGCAGTACTTC,CASSWSGDEQYF
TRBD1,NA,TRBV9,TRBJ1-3,TGTGCCAGCAGCGTAGGACAGGGCGGGGGAAACACCATATATTTT,CASSVGQGGGNTIYF
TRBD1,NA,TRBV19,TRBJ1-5,TGTGCCAGTAGTATTTTACAGGGGGCAAGCAATCAGCCCCAGCATTTT,CASSILQGASNQPQHF
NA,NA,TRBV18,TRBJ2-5,TGTGCCAGCTCACCGGTACTATACCAAGAGACCCAGTACTTC,CASSPVLYQETQYF
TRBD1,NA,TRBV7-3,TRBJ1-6,TGTGCCAGCAGCTTAGGGACAGACTATTCACCCCTCCACTTT,CASSLGTDYSPLHF
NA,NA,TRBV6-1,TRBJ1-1,TGTGCCAGCAGTGAATGGAGGGGCAGATTGAGCACTGAAGCTTTCTTT,CASSEWRGRLSTEAFF
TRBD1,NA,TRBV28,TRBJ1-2,TGTGCCAGCACGTCAGGGGGAGAGGGGTTTTATGGCTACACCTTC,CASTSGGEGFYGYTF
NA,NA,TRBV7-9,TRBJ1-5,TGTGCCAGCAGCTCCGGGGGAAATCAGCCCCAGCATTTT,CASSSGGNQPQHF
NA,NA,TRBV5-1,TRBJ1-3,TGCGCCAGCAGCTTGGCAGGGGCAGTACATGGAAACACCATATATTTT,CASSLAGAVHGNTIYF
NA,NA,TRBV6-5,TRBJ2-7,TGTGCCAGCAGTAGAGCCGGGACATCCTCCTACGAGCAGTACTTC,CASSRAGTSSYEQYF
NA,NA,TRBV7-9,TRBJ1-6,TGTGCCAGCAGCTTAAGGGGTTTGTCACCCCTCCACTTT,CASSLRGLSPLHF
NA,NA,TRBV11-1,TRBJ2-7,TGTGCCAGCAGCTCATCGATGCAGACATCGGTGAAGGAGCAGTACTTC,CASSSSMQTSVKEQYF
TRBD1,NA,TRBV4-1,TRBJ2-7,TGCGCCAGCAGCCAAACGTGGACAGGGGGGTCCTACGAGCAGTACTTC,CASSQTWTGGSYEQYF
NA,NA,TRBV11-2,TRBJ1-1,TGTGCCAGCAGCTTAGATGGTCTGGGACAGAACACTGAAGCTTTCTTT,CASSLDGLGQNTEAFF
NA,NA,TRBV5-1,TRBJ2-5,TGCGCCAGCAGCTTGGCCGTGGCACACCAAGAGACCCAGTACTTC,CASSLAVAHQETQYF
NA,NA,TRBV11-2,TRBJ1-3,TGTGCCAGCAGCTCCCCCGACGTCGGGACTGGAAACACCATATATTTT,CASSSPDVGTGNTIYF
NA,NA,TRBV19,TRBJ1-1,TGTGCCAGTAGTACTCTCGGGGGATACACTGAAGCTTTCTTT,CASSTLGGYTEAFF
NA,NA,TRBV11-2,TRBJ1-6,TGTGCCAGCAGCTTCATTAAAGGTGGGCGACATTCACCCCTCCACTTT,CASSFIKGGRHSPLHF
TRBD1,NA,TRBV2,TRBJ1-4,TGTGCCAGCAGTTGGGACAGGGGAAGGGAAAAACTGTTTTTT,CASSWDRGREKLFF
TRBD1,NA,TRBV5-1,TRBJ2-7,TGCGCCAGCAGTCAGGGACAGCCCTACGAGCAGTACTTC,CASSQGQPYEQYF
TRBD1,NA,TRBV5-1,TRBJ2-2,TGCGCCAGCAGCTTGCGGCAGGGGGCAGGTACCGGGGAGCTGTTTTTT,CASSLRQGAGTGELFF
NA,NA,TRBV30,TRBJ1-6,TGTGCCTGGATGGGACAATATAATTCACCCCTCCACTTT,CAWMGQYNSPLHF
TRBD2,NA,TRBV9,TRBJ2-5,TGTGCCAGCAGCGTAGGTTTGGGACGGGGGGAGGAGACCCAGTACTTC,CASSVGLGRGEETQYF
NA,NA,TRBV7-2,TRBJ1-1,TGTGCCAGCAGCTTAGCCGGGGTGAGGACTGAAGCTTTCTTT,CASSLAGVRTEAFF
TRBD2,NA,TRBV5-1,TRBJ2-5,TGCGCCAGCAGCTGGTTCCCTAGCGGGAACCAAGAGACCCAGTACTTC,CASSWFPSGNQETQYF
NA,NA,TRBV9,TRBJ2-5,TGTGCCAGCAGCGTAGTAGGCAGGGTAGAAGAGACCCAGTACTTC,CASSVVGRVEETQYF
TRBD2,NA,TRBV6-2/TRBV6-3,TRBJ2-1,TGTGCCAGCAGTAGTAGCGGGGGGGCCCCTGAGCAGTTCTTC,CASSSSGGAPEQFF
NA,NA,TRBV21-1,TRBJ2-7,TGTGCCAGCAGCGGCGGGACGGCAGAATCGGGAGAGCAGTACTTC,CASSGGTAESGEQYF
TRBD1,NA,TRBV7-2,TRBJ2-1,TGTGCCAGCAGCTTAGCAGGGACAGGGGACAATGAGCAGTTCTTC,CASSLAGTGDNEQFF
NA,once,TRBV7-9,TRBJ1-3,TGTGCCAGCAGCTTACACACCGCCATCTCTGGAAACACCATATATTTT,CASSLHTAISGNTIYF
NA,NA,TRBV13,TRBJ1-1,TGTGCCAGCAGCTTAGGCGGGTCAGGGGTGTTCGCTGAAGCTTTCTTT,CASSLGGSGVFAEAFF
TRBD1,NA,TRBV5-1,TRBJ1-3,TGCGCCAGCAGCCCGGGACAGAAATTCTCTGGAAACACCATATATTTT,CASSPGQKFSGNTIYF
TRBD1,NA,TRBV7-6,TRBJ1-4,TGTGCCAGCAGCTTAGCCGGGACAGGGAATGAAAAACTGTTTTTT,CASSLAGTGNEKLFF
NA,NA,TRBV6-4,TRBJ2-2,TGTGCCAGCAGCTTATTACAGAACACCGGGGAGCTGTTTTTT,CASSLLQNTGELFF
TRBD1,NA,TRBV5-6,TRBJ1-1,TGTGCCAGCAGCTTGACAGGGGGGGACGAAGCTTTCTTT,CASSLTGGDEAFF